This T cell receptor beta chain is from a study of shared clonotypes between healthy human individuals. Libraries were prepared by immunoSEQ multiplex PCR; TCRdb keeps only in-frame clonotypes and omits some of them. Of around 1.1 million clones listed, 60% to 80% are singletons. Between the trimmed V and J ends, which lost 7 bases and 5 bases, there was a span of 13 bases. Germline CDR1 MGHDK, CDR2 SYGVNS. The CDR3 loop spans 13 amino acids. Findings and caveats of the study: Generation probabilities were higher for clonotypes shared across all four sorted-subset donors than for unshared ones.

A note on this clone: Antigen specificity is unknown.

The sample was memory CD4+ T cells from PBMCs. Subset reported: CD45RA-negative fraction. The rearrangement joins TRBV25-1 to TRBJ2-3; the D gene is possibly TRBD2 (6 bases). This clonotype originated in a man aged 18 to 30 in good health. Some clones in this sample may be carry-over from other donors' samples. CDR3 sequence (DNA): TGTGCCAGCACCAGACCGGGGGTAGATACGCAGTATTTT. It encodes CASTRPGVDTQYF.